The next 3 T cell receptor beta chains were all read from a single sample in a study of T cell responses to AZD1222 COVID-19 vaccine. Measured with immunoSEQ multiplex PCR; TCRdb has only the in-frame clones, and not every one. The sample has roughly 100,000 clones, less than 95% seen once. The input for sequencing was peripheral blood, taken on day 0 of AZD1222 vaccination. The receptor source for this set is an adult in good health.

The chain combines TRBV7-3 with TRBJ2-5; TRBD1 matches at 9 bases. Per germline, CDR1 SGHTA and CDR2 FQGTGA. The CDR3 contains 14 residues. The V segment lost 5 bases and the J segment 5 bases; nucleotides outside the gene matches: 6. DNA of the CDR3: TGTGCCAGCAGCCGACAGGGGGGACGGGAGACCCAGTACTTC. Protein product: CASSRQGGRETQYF.

CDR3 residues: CASSLRDRPNEQFF. CDR3 in DNA: TGTGCCAGCAGCCTCCGGGACAGGCCAAATGAGCAGTTCTTC. The J gene is TRBJ2-1, the V gene TRBV3-1 (or the pseudogene TRBV3-2), with 8 bases identical to TRBD1. From germline, CDR1 is LGHDT and CDR2 YNNKEL (reference sequence). The CDR3 is 14 residues long. With 4 bases clipped from V and 7 bases from J, the junction kept 6 bases outside the gene matches.

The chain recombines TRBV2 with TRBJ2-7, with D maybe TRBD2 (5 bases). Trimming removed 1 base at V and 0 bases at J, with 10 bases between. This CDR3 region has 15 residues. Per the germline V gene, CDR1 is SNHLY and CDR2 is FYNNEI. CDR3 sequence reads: CASSEGGLSSYEQYF. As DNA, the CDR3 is TGTGCCAGCAGTGAAGGAGGGTTGAGCTCCTACGAGCAGTACTTC.